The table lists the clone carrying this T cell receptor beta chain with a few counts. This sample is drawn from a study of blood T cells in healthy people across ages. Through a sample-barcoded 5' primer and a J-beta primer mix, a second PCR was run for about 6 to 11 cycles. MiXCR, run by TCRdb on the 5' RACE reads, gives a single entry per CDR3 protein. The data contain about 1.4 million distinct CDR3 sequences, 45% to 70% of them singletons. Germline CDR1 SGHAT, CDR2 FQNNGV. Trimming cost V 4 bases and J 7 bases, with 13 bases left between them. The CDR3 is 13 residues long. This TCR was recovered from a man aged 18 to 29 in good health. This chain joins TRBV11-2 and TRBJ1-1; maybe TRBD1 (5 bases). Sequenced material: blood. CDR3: CASSYGTLSEAFF. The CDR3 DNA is TGTGCCAGCAGCTATGGGACGTTGAGTGAAGCTTTCTTT.